This entry lists 9 T cell receptor beta chains sequenced from one sample in a study of blood T cell repertoires in COVID-19. Profiling relied on immunoSEQ multiplex PCR, and the TCRdb table lists in-frame clones only, not all of them. Seen here are about 110,000 clones, 65% to 80% observed once, and the top ten hold around 0.9%. Sequences were obtained from peripheral blood. The receptors come from a human donor with acute or convalescent COVID-19. The donor label of this sample is uncertain.

J is TRBJ2-7 and V is TRBV7-2; TRBD2 aligns across 11 bases. The CDR3 extends over 16 amino acids. Germline CDR1 reads SGHTA; CDR2 reads FQGNSA. The J segment lost 3 bases and the V segment lost 5 bases, leaving 9 bases of the junction unmatched. The CDR3 here is CASSALVAGGLYEQYF. CDR3 DNA: TGTGCCAGCAGCGCCCTCGTAGCGGGGGGGCTCTACGAGCAGTACTTC.

The CDR3 DNA is TGTGCCAGCAAAAGAGGGGGCGGGCGCGCTGAAACCCAGTACTTC. This encodes CASKRGGGRAETQYF. V and J are TRBV7-2 and TRBJ2-5; TRBD1 matches at 7 bases. The trim removed 7 bases at V and 8 bases at J, leaving 16 bases unmatched. CDR3 size: 15 residues. The germline V gene encodes CDR1 SGHTA and CDR2 FQGNSA.

The chain joins TRBV20-1 to TRBJ1-1; D is undetermined. The germline V and J ends were trimmed by 3 bases and 5 bases, with 7 bases remaining between them. The length of the CDR3 is 11 residues. The germline gives CDR1 DFQATT, CDR2 SNEGSKA (reference sequence). For the CDR3, the DNA is TGCAGTGCTAGGATAGTGACTGAAGCTTTCTTT. It yields the protein CSARIVTEAFF.

This chain joins TRBV18 and TRBJ2-3, with 11 bases aligning to TRBD1. This CDR3 is built from 14 residues. Germline V gene data show CDR1 as KGHSH and CDR2 as LQKENI. V lost 8 bases to trimming and J lost 1 base; unmatched junction nucleotides: 2. The CDR3 loop reads CASRTGGRTDTQYF. CDR3 nucleotides: TGTGCCAGCAGGACAGGGGGCCGCACAGATACGCAGTATTTT.

This clone was seen ten or more times. The chain recombines TRBV11-2 with TRBJ2-5, with a possible D match to TRBD1 (6 bases). This CDR3 is 13 amino acids long. V lost 6 bases to trimming and J lost 4 bases, with 12 bases between them. Germline loops: CDR1 SGHAT, CDR2 FQNNGV. The CDR3, as DNA: TGTGCCAGCAGTGCTACAGGGAGAGAGACCCAGTACTTC. Residues: CASSATGRETQYF.

The chain uses TRBV7-2 and TRBJ2-7, with TRBD2 matching 7 bases. Germline V gene sequence: CDR1 SGHTA, CDR2 FQGNSA. This CDR3 is built from 15 residues. V shed 5 bases, J shed 3 bases, and the junction held 10 bases outside the gene matches. CDR3 nucleotide sequence: TGTGCCAGCAGCCCCTACACGGGCGGGGGCTACGAGCAGTACTTC. Translated: CASSPYTGGGYEQYF.

V usage is TRBV5-1 and J usage is TRBJ2-7, with 11 nucleotides matching TRBD1. V dropped 0 bases and J dropped 4; count of bases not matched to a gene: 3. The CDR3 has 15 residues. From germline, CDR1 is SGHRS and CDR2 YFSETQ. This CDR3 is CASSLAGQGAYEQYF. CDR3 DNA: TGCGCCAGCAGCTTGGCCGGACAGGGGGCGTACGAGCAGTACTTC.

CDR3 sequence reads: CASSLAAGAYEQYV. The CDR3 DNA sequence: TGTGCCAGCAGCTTGGCCGCGGGGGCCTACGAGCAGTACGTC. The chain has TRBV5-8 and TRBJ2-7, with 7 bases that match TRBD2. Trimming at V came to 0 bases and at J to 2 bases, leaving 2 bases not matched to a gene. Germline V lookup: CDR1 SGHTS, CDR2 YDEGEE. The CDR3 contains 14 residues.

The chain links TRBV7-9 to TRBJ1-1; no definite D call. The ends were cut back, 1 base at V and 5 bases at J, with 5 bases in the middle. The V gene's germline CDR1 is SEHNR and CDR2 FQNEAQ (reference sequence). The CDR3 length is 12 residues. The CDR3 coding sequence is TGTGCCAGCAGCTTAGGAGCAACTGAAGCTTTCTTT. As protein: CASSLGATEAFF.